These 32 T cell receptor beta chains originate from one sample sequenced in a study of OX40 agonist ivuxolimab in advanced cancers. This table comes from immunoSEQ multiplex PCR, and its TCRdb copy is limited to in-frame clones, with some not included. The sample includes some 70,000 clones, just over 85% of them seen just once. Sequences were derived from CD4+ or CD8+ T cells sorted from blood, sampled in a trial of the OX40 agonist ivuxolimab. These TCRs come from an adult with an advanced solid tumor such as melanoma, head and neck, liver or kidney cancer.

The V and J genes are TRBV6-5 and TRBJ2-7; D is perhaps TRBD1 (6 bases). The ends were cut back, 8 bases at V and 2 bases at J, with 19 bases in the middle. CDR1 and CDR2 from the germline V gene are MNHEY and SVGAGI. CDR3 length equals 15 residues. This CDR3 is CASGDLTGEPYEQYF. For the CDR3, the DNA is TGTGCCAGCGGCGATTTGACAGGAGAACCCTACGAGCAGTACTTC.

The chain has TRBV4-3 and TRBJ2-7; the match to TRBD2 covers 8 bases. The V gene's germline CDR1 is LGHNA and CDR2 YSLEER. V lost 3 bases to trimming and J lost 0 bases; unmatched junction nucleotides: 7. The CDR3 runs 16 residues. This CDR3 is CASSQGQRGSSYEQYF. The CDR3 DNA sequence: TGCGCCAGCAGCCAGGGCCAGCGGGGGAGCTCCTACGAGCAGTACTTC.

The J gene is TRBJ1-1, the V gene TRBV5-1; D is unclear. The CDR3 is made up of 15 amino acids. With 5 bases removed from V and 1 base from J, the gap between germline ends came to 15 bases. Germline assignment: CDR1 SGHRS and CDR2 YFSETQ. The chain's CDR3 is CASRPSNTRNTEAFF. For the CDR3, the DNA is TGCGCCAGCAGGCCCTCTAACACGCGGAACACTGAAGCTTTCTTT.

The rearrangement uses TRBV4-1 and TRBJ2-7; TRBD2 agrees at 8 bases. V dropped 3 bases and J dropped 5; count of bases not matched to a gene: 9. The CDR3 is made up of 15 amino acids. Germline loops: CDR1 MGHRA, CDR2 YSYEKL. The CDR3 loop reads CASSHPGGAVNEQYF. The CDR3 bases are TGCGCCAGCAGCCACCCCGGGGGGGCCGTCAACGAGCAGTACTTC.

The chain is built from TRBV19 and TRBJ2-7, with TRBD2 as a possible D gene (6 bases). Germline lookup yields CDR1 LNHDA and CDR2 SQIVND (reference sequence). Trimming shortened V by 5 bases and J by 3 bases, and 17 bases separated the two germline ends. There are 15 residues in the CDR3. Here the CDR3 reads CASSPRGGVNYEQYF. Written as DNA, the CDR3 is TGTGCCAGTAGTCCGAGGGGAGGAGTAAACTACGAGCAGTACTTC.

This clone was found a few times. The J gene is TRBJ2-3, the V gene TRBV6-6, with D perhaps assigned TRBD1 or TRBD2 (5 bases each). The germline gives CDR1 MNHNY, CDR2 SVGAGI (reference sequence). CDR3 length: 14 residues. V lost 4 bases and J 2 bases, leaving 10 bases between the germline ends. DNA for the CDR3: TGTGCCAGCAGTTCCGGGGACCACACAGATACGCAGTATTTT. It codes for CASSSGDHTDTQYF.

This chain uses TRBV6-4 with TRBJ2-3; TRBD2 agrees at 7 bases. The V and J ends lost 3 bases and 7 bases, in that order; junction bases with no gene match: 7. This CDR3 has 14 amino acids. Germline CDR1 reads MRHNA; CDR2 reads SNTAGT. This CDR3 is CASSEEGGPHTQYF. The CDR3 DNA sequence: TGTGCCAGCAGTGAAGAGGGAGGGCCGCATACGCAGTATTTT.

Notes on this clone: Other DNA variants within this sample encode the same CDR3. The rearrangement links TRBV7-9 to TRBJ2-5; D may be TRBD1 (5 bases). This CDR3 is built from 16 residues. From germline, CDR1 is SEHNR and CDR2 FQNEAQ (reference sequence). Trimming took off 5 bases at V and 0 bases at J, with 16 bases between the two ends. The chain's CDR3 is CASSRQTRTYQETQYF. The CDR3 DNA is TGTGCCAGCAGCCGACAGACCAGAACATACCAAGAGACCCAGTACTTC.

The gene calls are TRBV6-7 and TRBJ2-4, with 16 nucleotides matching TRBD2. Being an ORF, TRBV6-7 has a function that is uncertain. The ends lost 10 bases at V and 0 bases at J; junction bases unmatched: 12. This CDR3 contains 19 residues. CDR3 sequence reads: CATFAGTSGGELAKNIQYF. CDR3 bases: TGTGCCACCTTTGCCGGGACTAGCGGGGGGGAACTAGCCAAAAACATTCAGTACTTC.

About this clone: Other DNA sequences in this sample translate to the same CDR3. The chain has TRBV4-2 and TRBJ1-2; TRBD1 is a possible D gene (5 bases). CDR1 is LGHNA and CDR2 is YNFKEQ in the germline V gene. This CDR3 comprises 15 residues. The V gene lost 1 base and the J gene lost 8 bases, with 17 bases spanning the gap. The CDR3 spells CASSQGVRGMEGYTF. CDR3 sequence (DNA): TGTGCCAGCAGCCAAGGGGTGAGGGGTATGGAAGGCTACACCTTC.

The rearrangement joins TRBV7-2 to TRBJ1-1; 8 bases line up with TRBD1. In germline, CDR1 is SGHTA, CDR2 FQGNSA. There are 15 residues in the CDR3. The junction had 12 bases not matched to a gene; V was cut back by 5 bases and J by 7 bases. The CDR3 region is CASSPRTGRWGEAFF. In nucleotides, the CDR3 is TGTGCCAGCAGCCCCCGGACAGGGAGGTGGGGTGAAGCTTTCTTT.

V gene TRBV7-2 combines with J gene TRBJ2-7; D gene uncertain. The CDR3 sequence is 15 residues long. Germline lookup yields CDR1 SGHTA and CDR2 FQGNSA. V lost 4 bases to trimming and J lost 0 bases, with 13 bases between them. CDR3: CASSSRAGSSYEQYF. The DNA for the CDR3 is TGTGCCAGCAGCTCCAGAGCAGGTAGCTCCTACGAGCAGTACTTC.

The chain combines TRBV11-2 with TRBJ2-5; D gene uncertain. Trimming pared 4 bases from V and 3 bases from J, leaving 12 bases between. The CDR3 spans 14 residues. CDR1 and CDR2 from the germline V gene are SGHAT and FQNNGV. The CDR3 sequence: CASSSPGRKETQYF. CDR3 bases: TGTGCCAGCAGCTCACCGGGTCGAAAAGAGACCCAGTACTTC.

This chain uses TRBV28 with TRBJ1-2; D gene uncertain. V was cut by 8 bases and J by 3 bases, with 10 bases left in between. Germline values: CDR1 MDHEN, CDR2 SYDVKM. The CDR3 totals 12 residues. Written as DNA, the CDR3 is TGTGCCAGCTTCGGGTCGTACTATGGCTACACCTTC. Residues: CASFGSYYGYTF.

The V and J genes are TRBV20-1 and TRBJ2-5; D remains ambiguous. The germline gives CDR1 DFQATT, CDR2 SNEGSKA (reference sequence). Trimming took 6 bases from V and 5 from J, leaving 10 bases between them. The CDR3 extends over 11 amino acids. As DNA, the CDR3 is TGCAGTGCCCTTGACTGGGAGACCCAGTACTTC. Translated: CSALDWETQYF.

V gene TRBV5-1 combines with J gene TRBJ1-3; D ambiguous. Deletions cut 0 bases from V and 0 bases from J, with 10 bases between. This CDR3 is built from 16 residues. CDR1 is SGHRS, CDR2 YFSETQ, per germline. CDR3 residues: CASSLGAANSGNTIYF. In DNA, the CDR3 is TGCGCCAGCAGCTTGGGAGCCGCAAACTCTGGAAACACCATATATTTT.

The sample holds one count of this clone. This chain's CDR3 is CASSQAGDRKNIQYF. The DNA of the CDR3 is TGTGCCAGCAGCCAAGCGGGGGATAGAAAAAACATTCAGTACTTC. The J gene is TRBJ2-4, the V gene TRBV4-2; perhaps TRBD2 as D (6 bases). This CDR3 contains 15 residues. The germline V gene has CDR1 LGHNA and CDR2 YNFKEQ. With 1 base removed from V and 4 bases from J, the gap between germline ends came to 11 bases.

The V gene is TRBV6-1, the J gene TRBJ1-1; 11 bases agree with TRBD1. The length of the CDR3 is 15 residues. Per germline, CDR1 MNHNS and CDR2 SASEGT. The trim removed 1 base at V and 6 bases at J, leaving 4 bases unmatched. The CDR3 here is CASSEGTGGWAEAFF. The CDR3 DNA sequence: TGTGCCAGCAGTGAAGGGACAGGGGGCTGGGCTGAAGCTTTCTTT.

The chain is built from TRBV5-1 and TRBJ1-5; the match to TRBD1 covers 9 bases. Germline trimming cut 4 bases from V and 2 bases from J; bases unmatched to any gene: 4. CDR1 is SGHRS and CDR2 is YFSETQ in the germline V gene. This CDR3 has 15 residues. CDR3 nucleotides: TGCGCCAGCAGCATGGGACAGGGAGGCAATCAGCCCCAGCATTTT. The encoded protein is CASSMGQGGNQPQHF. Looking up the rest from reference TRBV5-1 and TRBJ1-5 gives the full variable domain: KAGVTQTPRYLIKTRGQQVTLSCSPISGHRSVSWYQQTPGQGLQFLFEYFSETQRNKGNFPGRFSGRQFSNSRSEMNVSTLELGDSALYLCASSMGQGGNQPQHFGDGTRLSIL.

This sequence joins TRBV6-5 and TRBJ1-4; no clear D gene. Germline CDR1 reads MNHEY; CDR2 reads SVGAGI. This CDR3 comprises 13 residues. Trimming pared 4 bases from V and 8 bases from J, leaving 11 bases between. The CDR3: CASSWQDEEKLFF. CDR3 bases: TGTGCCAGCAGTTGGCAGGATGAGGAAAAACTGTTTTTT.

The J gene is TRBJ2-1, the V gene TRBV30; D unclear. The CDR3 runs to 13 residues. CDR1 GTSNPN and CDR2 SVGIG come from the germline V gene (reference sequence). V gave up 2 bases and J gave up 6 bases, with 11 bases separating them. CDR3 sequence reads: CAWSLSRPNEQFF. CDR3 nucleotides: TGTGCCTGGAGTCTTTCGCGTCCCAATGAGCAGTTCTTC.

The gene calls are TRBV7-2 and TRBJ2-3, with D perhaps matching TRBD2 (6 bases). CDR1 SGHTA and CDR2 FQGNSA come from the germline V gene. The CDR3 totals 14 residues. The germline V and J ends were trimmed by 5 bases and 4 bases, with 13 bases remaining between them. The CDR3 region is CASSPGWEADTQYF. In DNA form, the CDR3 reads TGTGCCAGCAGCCCAGGTTGGGAGGCAGATACGCAGTATTTT.

The chain couples TRBV30 to TRBJ2-3; 8 bases fit TRBD1. Germline loops: CDR1 GTSNPN, CDR2 SVGIG (reference sequence). The CDR3 extends over 15 amino acids. V trimming: 4 bases; J trimming: 3 bases; junction bases outside the gene matches: 9. The CDR3 loop reads CAWNDGTGGTDTQYF. The DNA for the CDR3 is TGTGCCTGGAATGACGGGACAGGTGGGACAGATACGCAGTATTTT.

The count of this clone is one. The chain joins TRBV5-4 to TRBJ1-1; a possible D gene is TRBD1 (6 bases). The V gene's germline CDR1 is SGHNT and CDR2 YYREEE (reference sequence). The CDR3 runs 15 residues. The V and J ends lost 3 bases and 4 bases respectively, with 16 bases between them. CDR3 in amino acids: CASSWGDRPFTEAFF. CDR3 nucleotide sequence: TGTGCCAGCAGCTGGGGTGACAGGCCTTTCACTGAAGCTTTCTTT.

This clone was found a few times. V is TRBV19 and J is TRBJ1-4; TRBD1 matches at 9 bases. V was pared by 3 bases and J by 8 bases, with 10 bases of the junction left unmatched. Germline V gene lookup returns CDR1 LNHDA and CDR2 SQIVND (reference sequence). CDR3 length: 16 residues. CDR3 loop: CASSMNTGTGHEKLFF. The CDR3 DNA is TGTGCCAGTAGTATGAATACCGGGACAGGGCACGAAAAACTGTTTTTT.

The V and J genes are TRBV5-5 and TRBJ1-2, with TRBD1 identical over 7 bases. Germline trimming cut 0 bases from V and 4 bases from J; bases unmatched to any gene: 12. Germline CDR1 and CDR2: SGHKS and YYEKEE (reference sequence). The CDR3 has 17 amino acids. CDR3 sequence (DNA): TGTGCCAGCAGCTTGGAGGGGCGGACAGGAGGGCTCTATGGCTACACCTTC. Its protein is CASSLEGRTGGLYGYTF.

The chain is built from TRBV5-1 and TRBJ2-7; 8 nucleotides agree with TRBD1. Germline CDR1 reads SGHRS; CDR2 reads YFSETQ. The CDR3 has 15 residues. Trimming cost V 3 bases and J 3 bases; bases outside gene matches: 8. The CDR3 sequence is CASSSWRQGLYEQYF. The CDR3 nucleotides read TGCGCCAGCAGCTCCTGGAGACAGGGGCTCTACGAGCAGTACTTC. The entire variable domain, with the rest obtained from reference TRBV5-1 and TRBJ2-7, is as follows: KAGVTQTPRYLIKTRGQQVTLSCSPISGHRSVSWYQQTPGQGLQFLFEYFSETQRNKGNFPGRFSGRQFSNSRSEMNVSTLELGDSALYLCASSSWRQGLYEQYFGPGTRLTVT.

V usage is TRBV28 and J usage is TRBJ1-4; no reliable D call. V was pared by 5 bases and J by 3 bases, with 10 bases between. The CDR3 is 14 amino acids. From germline, CDR1 is MDHEN and CDR2 SYDVKM. CDR3 in DNA: TGTGCCAGCAGTGTAAGGACGGCTAATGAAAAACTGTTTTTT. This encodes CASSVRTANEKLFF.

The V gene is TRBV5-4, the J gene TRBJ1-2, with no clear D. This CDR3 comprises 14 residues. Trimming cost V 0 bases and J 4 bases, with 10 bases left between them. Germline assignment: CDR1 SGHNT and CDR2 YYREEE (reference sequence). Written as DNA, the CDR3 is TGTGCCAGCAGCTTGGTAGGAGTAATCTATGGCTACACCTTC. This encodes CASSLVGVIYGYTF. Using reference TRBV5-4 and TRBJ1-2 for the parts outside the CDR3, the full variable domain is ETGVTQSPTHLIKTRGQQVTLRCSSQSGHNTVSWYQQALGQGPQFIFQYYREEENGRGNFPPRFSGLQFPNYSSELNVNALELDDSALYLCASSLVGVIYGYTFGSGTRLTVV.

This chain joins TRBV9 and TRBJ2-2; TRBD1 or TRBD2 may be the D gene (6 bases each). CDR3 length: 14 amino acids. CDR1 is SGDLS and CDR2 is YYNGEE in the germline V gene. Trimming removed 6 bases at V and 2 bases at J, with 11 bases between. The CDR3 coding sequence is TGTGCCAGCACGTGGGGGGCCAACACCGGGGAGCTGTTTTTT. The encoded protein is CASTWGANTGELFF.

This chain joins TRBV5-1 and TRBJ2-1; TRBD1 aligns across 10 bases. The V gene end was trimmed by 0 bases and the J gene end by 8 bases; junction bases not matched to a gene: 11. The length of the CDR3 is 17 residues. CDR1 is SGHRS and CDR2 is YFSETQ in the germline V gene. CDR3: CASSLGIILTGGDEQFF. CDR3 DNA: TGCGCCAGCAGCTTGGGTATTATATTGACAGGGGGCGATGAGCAGTTCTTC.

This clone occurred once. V usage is TRBV2 and J usage is TRBJ1-1; no reliable D call. V lost 3 bases and J lost 1, with 12 bases in between. Per germline, CDR1 SNHLY and CDR2 FYNNEI. This CDR3 comprises 15 residues. The CDR3 loop is CASSEYRRRNTEAFF. The CDR3 nucleotides are TGTGCCAGCAGTGAGTATCGACGCAGGAACACTGAAGCTTTCTTT.